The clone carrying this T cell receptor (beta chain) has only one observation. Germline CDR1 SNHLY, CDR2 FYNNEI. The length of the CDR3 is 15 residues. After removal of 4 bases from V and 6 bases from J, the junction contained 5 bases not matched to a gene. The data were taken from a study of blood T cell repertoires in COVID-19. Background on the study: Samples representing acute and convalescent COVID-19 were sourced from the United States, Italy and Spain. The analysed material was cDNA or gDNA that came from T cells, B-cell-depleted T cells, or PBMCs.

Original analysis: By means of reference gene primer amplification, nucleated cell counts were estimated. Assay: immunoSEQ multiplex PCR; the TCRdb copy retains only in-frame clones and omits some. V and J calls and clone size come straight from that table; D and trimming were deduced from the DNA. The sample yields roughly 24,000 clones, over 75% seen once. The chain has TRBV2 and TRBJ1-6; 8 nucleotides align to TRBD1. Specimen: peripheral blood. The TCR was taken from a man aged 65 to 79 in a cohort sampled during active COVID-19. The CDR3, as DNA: TGTGCCAGCAGTGGGACAGGGAACAGTAATTCACCCCTCCACTTT. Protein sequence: CASSGTGNSNSPLHF.